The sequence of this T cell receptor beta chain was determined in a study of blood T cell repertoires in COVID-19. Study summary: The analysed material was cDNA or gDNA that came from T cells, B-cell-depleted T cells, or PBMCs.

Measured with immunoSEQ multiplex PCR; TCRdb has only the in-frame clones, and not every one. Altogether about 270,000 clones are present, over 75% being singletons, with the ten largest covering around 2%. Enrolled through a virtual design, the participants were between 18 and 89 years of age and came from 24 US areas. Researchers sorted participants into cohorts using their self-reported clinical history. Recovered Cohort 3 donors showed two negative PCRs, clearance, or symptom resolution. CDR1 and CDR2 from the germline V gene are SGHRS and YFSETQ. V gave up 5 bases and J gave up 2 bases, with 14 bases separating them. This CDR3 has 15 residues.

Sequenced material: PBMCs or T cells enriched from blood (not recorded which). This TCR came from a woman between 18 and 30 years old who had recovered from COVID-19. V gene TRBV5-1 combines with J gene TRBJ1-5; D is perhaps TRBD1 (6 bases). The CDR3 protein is CASSPGTLGNQPQHF. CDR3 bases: TGCGCCAGCAGTCCCGGGACATTAGGCAATCAGCCCCAGCATTTT.